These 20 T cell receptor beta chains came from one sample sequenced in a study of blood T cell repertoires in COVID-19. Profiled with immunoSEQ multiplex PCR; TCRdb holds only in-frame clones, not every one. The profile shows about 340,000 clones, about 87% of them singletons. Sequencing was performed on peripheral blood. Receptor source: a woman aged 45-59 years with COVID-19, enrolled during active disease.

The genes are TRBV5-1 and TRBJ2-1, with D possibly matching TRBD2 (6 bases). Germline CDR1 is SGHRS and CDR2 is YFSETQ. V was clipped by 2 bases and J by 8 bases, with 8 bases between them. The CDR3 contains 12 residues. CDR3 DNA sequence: TGCGCCAGCAGCTTAGGGGACTATGAGCAGTTCTTC. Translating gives CASSLGDYEQFF.

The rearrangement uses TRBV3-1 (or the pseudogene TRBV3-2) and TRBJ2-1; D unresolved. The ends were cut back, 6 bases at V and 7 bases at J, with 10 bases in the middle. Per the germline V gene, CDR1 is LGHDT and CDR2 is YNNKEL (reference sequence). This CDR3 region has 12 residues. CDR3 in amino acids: CASRLESNEQFF. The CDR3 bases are TGTGCCAGCAGATTAGAGAGTAATGAGCAGTTCTTC.

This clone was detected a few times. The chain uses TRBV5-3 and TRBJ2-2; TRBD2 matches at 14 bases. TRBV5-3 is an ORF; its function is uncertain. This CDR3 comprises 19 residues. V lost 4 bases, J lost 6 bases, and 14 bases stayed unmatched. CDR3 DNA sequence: TGTGCCAGAAGCCCCGACCGGACTAGCGGGAGGAAGAAGGCCGGGGAGCTGTTTTTT. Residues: CARSPDRTSGRKKAGELFF.

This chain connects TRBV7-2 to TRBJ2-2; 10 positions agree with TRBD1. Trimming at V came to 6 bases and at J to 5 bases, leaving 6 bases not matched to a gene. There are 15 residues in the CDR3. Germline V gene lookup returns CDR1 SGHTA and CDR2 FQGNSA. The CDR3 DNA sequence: TGTGCCAGCAGTTCCGGGACAGGGGTAACCGGGGAGCTGTTTTTT. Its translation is CASSSGTGVTGELFF.

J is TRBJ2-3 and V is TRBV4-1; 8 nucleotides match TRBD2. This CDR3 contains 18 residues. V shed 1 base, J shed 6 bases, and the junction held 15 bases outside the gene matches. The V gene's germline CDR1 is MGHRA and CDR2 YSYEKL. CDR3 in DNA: TGCGCCAGCAGCCAAGCGGGTCTTGCGGGAGGCCCTAGGGATACGCAGTATTTT. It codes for CASSQAGLAGGPRDTQYF.

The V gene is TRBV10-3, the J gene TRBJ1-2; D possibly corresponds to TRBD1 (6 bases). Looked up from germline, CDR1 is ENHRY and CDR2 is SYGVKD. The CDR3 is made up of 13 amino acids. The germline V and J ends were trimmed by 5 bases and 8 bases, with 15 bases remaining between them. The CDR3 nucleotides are TGTGCCATCAGTCTACAGGGCGCGGAAGGCTACACCTTC. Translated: CAISLQGAEGYTF.

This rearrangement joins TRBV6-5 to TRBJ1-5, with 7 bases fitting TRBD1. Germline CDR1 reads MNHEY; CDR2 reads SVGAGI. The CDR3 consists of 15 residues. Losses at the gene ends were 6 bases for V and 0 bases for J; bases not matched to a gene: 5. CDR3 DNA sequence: TGTGCCAGCAGGGGGGGACAGTATAGCAATCAGCCCCAGCATTTT. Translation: CASRGGQYSNQPQHF.

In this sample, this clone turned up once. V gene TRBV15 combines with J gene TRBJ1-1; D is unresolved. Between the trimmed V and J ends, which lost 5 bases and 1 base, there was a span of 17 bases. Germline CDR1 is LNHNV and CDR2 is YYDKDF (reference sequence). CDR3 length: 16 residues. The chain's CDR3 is CATSDTRYSWNTEAFF. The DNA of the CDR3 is TGTGCCACCAGCGACACTAGGTACAGCTGGAACACTGAAGCTTTCTTT.

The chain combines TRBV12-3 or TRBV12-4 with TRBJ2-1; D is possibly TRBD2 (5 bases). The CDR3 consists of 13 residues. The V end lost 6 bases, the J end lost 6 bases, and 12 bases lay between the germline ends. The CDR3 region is CASRPTRTNEQFF. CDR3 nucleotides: TGTGCCAGCAGACCCACTAGAACCAATGAGCAGTTCTTC.

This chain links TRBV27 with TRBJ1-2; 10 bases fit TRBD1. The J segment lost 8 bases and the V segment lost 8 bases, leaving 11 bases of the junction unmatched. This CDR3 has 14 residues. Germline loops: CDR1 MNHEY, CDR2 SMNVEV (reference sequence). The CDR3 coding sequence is TGTGCCAGCTACTCCTTGGGACAGGGGATCGGCTACACCTTC. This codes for CASYSLGQGIGYTF.

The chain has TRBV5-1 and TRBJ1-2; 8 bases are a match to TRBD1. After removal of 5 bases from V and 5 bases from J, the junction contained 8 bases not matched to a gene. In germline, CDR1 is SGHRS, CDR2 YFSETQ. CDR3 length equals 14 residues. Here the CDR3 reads CASSSAGGTYGYTF. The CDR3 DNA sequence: TGCGCCAGCAGTTCAGCAGGGGGCACTTATGGCTACACCTTC. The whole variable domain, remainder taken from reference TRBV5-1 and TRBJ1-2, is KAGVTQTPRYLIKTRGQQVTLSCSPISGHRSVSWYQQTPGQGLQFLFEYFSETQRNKGNFPGRFSGRQFSNSRSEMNVSTLELGDSALYLCASSSAGGTYGYTFGSGTRLTVV.

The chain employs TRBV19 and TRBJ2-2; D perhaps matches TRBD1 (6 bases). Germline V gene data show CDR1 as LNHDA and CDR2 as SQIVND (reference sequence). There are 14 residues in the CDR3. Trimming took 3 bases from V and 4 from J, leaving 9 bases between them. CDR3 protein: CASSMGHTTGELFF. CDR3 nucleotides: TGTGCCAGTAGTATGGGACACACCACCGGGGAGCTGTTTTTT. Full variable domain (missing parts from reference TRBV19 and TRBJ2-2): DGGITQSPKYLFRKEGQNVTLSCEQNLNHDAMYWYRQDPGQGLRLIYYSQIVNDFQKGDIAEGYSVSREKKESFPLTVTSAQKNPTAFYLCASSMGHTTGELFFGEGSRLTVL.

The DNA for the CDR3 is TGTGCCAGCTCAAAACAGGGAACCGCGAACACCGGGGAGCTGTTTTTT. This sequence encodes CASSKQGTANTGELFF. The J gene is TRBJ2-2, the V gene TRBV18, with D maybe TRBD1 (6 bases). Germline V gene data show CDR1 as KGHSH and CDR2 as LQKENI. This CDR3 spans 16 amino acids. V was pared by 5 bases and J by 0 bases, with 13 bases between.

Here the CDR3 reads CASSYPQTANTQYF. The CDR3 coding sequence is TGTGCCAGCAGTTACCCTCAAACAGCTAATACGCAGTATTTT. The V gene is TRBV6-6, the J gene TRBJ2-3, with no clear D. CDR3 size: 14 residues. V gave up 2 bases and J gave up 7 bases, with 13 bases separating them. CDR1 and CDR2 (germline): MNHNY, SVGAGI (reference sequence).

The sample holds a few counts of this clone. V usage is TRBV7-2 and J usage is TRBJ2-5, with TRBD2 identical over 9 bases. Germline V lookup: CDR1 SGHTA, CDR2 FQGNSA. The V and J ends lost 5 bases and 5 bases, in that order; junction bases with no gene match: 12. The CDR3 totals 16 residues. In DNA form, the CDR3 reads TGTGCCAGCAGCGCCCAAGCTAGCGGGACATCGGAGACCCAGTACTTC. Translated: CASSAQASGTSETQYF.

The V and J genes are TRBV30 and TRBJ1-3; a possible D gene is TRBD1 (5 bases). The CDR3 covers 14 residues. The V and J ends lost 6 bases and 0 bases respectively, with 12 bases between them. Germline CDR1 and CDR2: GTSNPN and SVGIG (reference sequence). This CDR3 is CACFGASSGNTIYF. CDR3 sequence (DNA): TGTGCCTGCTTTGGGGCCTCCTCTGGAAACACCATATATTTT.

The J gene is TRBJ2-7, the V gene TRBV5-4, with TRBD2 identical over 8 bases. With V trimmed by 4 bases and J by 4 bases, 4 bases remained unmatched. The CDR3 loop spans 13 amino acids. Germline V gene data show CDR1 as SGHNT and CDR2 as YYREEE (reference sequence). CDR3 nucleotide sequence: TGTGCCAGCAGCCCAGGACTAGCTTACGAGCAGTACTTC. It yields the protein CASSPGLAYEQYF.

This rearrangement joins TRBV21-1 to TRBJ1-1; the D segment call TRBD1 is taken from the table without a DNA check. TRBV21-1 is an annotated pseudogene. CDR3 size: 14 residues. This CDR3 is CASSTRTAATEAFF. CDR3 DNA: TGTGCCAGCAGCACCAGGACAGCCGCCACTGAAGCTTTCTTT.

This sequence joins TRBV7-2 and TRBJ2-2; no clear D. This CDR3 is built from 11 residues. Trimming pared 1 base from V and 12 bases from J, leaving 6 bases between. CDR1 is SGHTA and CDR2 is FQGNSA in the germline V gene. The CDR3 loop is CASSLVTKLFF. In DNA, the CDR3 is TGTGCCAGCAGCTTAGTCACTAAGCTGTTTTTT.

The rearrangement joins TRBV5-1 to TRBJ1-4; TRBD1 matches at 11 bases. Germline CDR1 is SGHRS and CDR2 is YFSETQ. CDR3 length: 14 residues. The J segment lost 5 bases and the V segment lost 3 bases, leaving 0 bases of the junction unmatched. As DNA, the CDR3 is TGCGCCAGCAGCTGGACAGGGGGCAATGAAAAACTGTTTTTT. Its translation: CASSWTGGNEKLFF.